One and the same sample provided the 5 T cell receptor beta chains below, sequenced in a study of blood T cell repertoires in COVID-19. Produced via immunoSEQ multiplex PCR; TCRdb's table is partial and in-frame only. The sample has 250,000 or so clones; 75% to 95% are singletons. Material for sequencing was PBMCs or T cells enriched from blood (not recorded which). These receptors were taken from a man in his forties or fifties who had been exposed to COVID-19.

The chain is built from TRBV30 and TRBJ2-3, with 12 bases matching TRBD2. The germline gives CDR1 GTSNPN, CDR2 SVGIG (reference sequence). V lost 1 base to trimming and J lost 5 bases; unmatched junction nucleotides: 7. The CDR3 contains 16 residues. For the CDR3, the DNA is TGTGCCTGGAGTGGGACTAGCGGGAAGGAGATAGATACGCAGTATTTT. Translated, it gives CAWSGTSGKEIDTQYF. The full variable domain, in which reference TRBV30 and TRBJ2-3 provide the parts outside the CDR3, is SQTIHQWPATLVQPVGSPLSLECTVEGTSNPNLYWYRQAAGRGLQLLFYSVGIGQISSEVPQNLSASRPQDRQFILSSKKLLLSDSGFYLCAWSGTSGKEIDTQYFGPGTRLTVL.

The chain employs TRBV3-1 (or the pseudogene TRBV3-2) and TRBJ2-6; the D is unclear. Trimming shortened V by 2 bases and J by 7 bases, and 9 bases separated the two germline ends. The CDR3 is made up of 14 amino acids. Germline loops: CDR1 LGHDT, CDR2 YNNKEL (reference sequence). The chain's CDR3 is CASSQTTRANVLTF. The CDR3 DNA reads TGTGCCAGCAGCCAAACTACGAGAGCCAACGTCCTGACTTTC.

CDR3 bases: TGTGCCAGTAGTATCCGACAGTTGGCTAATGAAAAACTGTTTTTT. Encoded protein: CASSIRQLANEKLFF. The rearrangement uses TRBV19 and TRBJ1-4, with a tentative D call TRBD1 (5 bases). CDR1 is LNHDA and CDR2 is SQIVND in the germline V gene (reference sequence). This CDR3 region has 15 residues. Trimming shortened V by 3 bases and J by 3 bases, and 11 bases separated the two germline ends.

This chain connects TRBV19 to TRBJ2-2, with D possibly being TRBD1 (5 bases). The CDR3 has 13 amino acids. The V gene lost 4 bases and the J gene lost 4 bases, with 7 bases spanning the gap. Germline CDR1 and CDR2: LNHDA and SQIVND (reference sequence). The CDR3 spells CASSKTVTGELFF. CDR3 DNA: TGTGCCAGTAGTAAGACAGTCACCGGGGAGCTGTTTTTT.

This chain joins TRBV2 and TRBJ2-7; 10 bases match TRBD2. Germline V CDR1 and CDR2: SNHLY, FYNNEI. The CDR3 covers 16 residues. The V gene end was trimmed by 2 bases and the J gene end by 3 bases; junction bases not matched to a gene: 7. CDR3 sequence (DNA): TGTGCCAGCAGTGAACCTGAACTAGCGGGACTCTACGAGCAGTACTTC. This translates into CASSEPELAGLYEQYF.